This T cell receptor (beta chain) was recovered during a study of blood T cell repertoires in COVID-19. Overall study: Acute and convalescent COVID-19 samples came from the United States, Italy and Spain.

Measured with immunoSEQ multiplex PCR; TCRdb has only the in-frame clones, and not every one. The table has hundreds of thousands of clones, around 86% seen once; the top ten hold less than 1.6%. The V and J ends lost 5 bases and 7 bases, in that order; junction bases with no gene match: 10. Germline V gene sequence: CDR1 SGHNT, CDR2 YENEEA. There are 15 residues in the CDR3. The sample taken for sequencing was peripheral blood. This receptor was identified in a woman between 40 and 50 years old who had recovered from COVID-19. This chain connects TRBV11-3 to TRBJ2-1; 8 bases align to TRBD1. The CDR3 sequence is CASSRGQGRTNEQFF. The CDR3 DNA reads as TGTGCCAGCAGCCGCGGACAGGGACGTACGAATGAGCAGTTCTTC.